This T cell receptor beta chain was identified in a study of T cells expressing NK-cell markers. Study-wide background: Underlying the TCR beta repertoires were sorted CD3+CD56+NKG2C+, CD3+CD56+NKG2C- and CD3+CD56-NKG2C+ T cells. Out of eight donors sequenced, seven tested HCMV-seropositive and the remaining one seronegative. Findings and limits, study-wide: These same clonotypes (in several donors) also led the CD3+CD56-NKG2C+ fraction. Of CD8+ T cells, about 1.0-8% belonged to dominant NKG2C+ clonotypes in five to seven donors.

TCRdb reprocessed the 5' RACE reads, with one entry per CDR3 protein and no DNA. Across approximately 440,000 distinct CDR3 sequences, the top ten clones capture 1.4% to 1.5% of the sample. The CDR3 is made up of 16 amino acids. Germline CDR1 DFQATT, CDR2 SNEGSKA (reference sequence). Notes on this clonotype: Its specificity is not known.

This sequence originates from a woman aged 45 to 65 in good health. The specimen sequenced was blood T cells: a sorted CD56 or NKG2C T cell subset, CD4+ or CD8+ T cells, or bulk PBMC T cells (not recorded which). The chain joins TRBV20-1 to TRBJ2-2; TCRdb's assignment of TRBD2 cannot be checked, as there is no DNA. This CDR3 is CSATPPSGRASGELFF.